This T cell receptor beta chain is drawn from a study of blood T cell repertoires in COVID-19. Data came from immunoSEQ multiplex PCR; TCRdb stores just in-frame clones and leaves some out. The data hold hundreds of thousands of clones, with more than 70% observed a single time. Membership in each cohort depended on participant-reported clinical history. In germline, CDR1 is WSHSY, CDR2 SAAADI. V was pared by 7 bases and J by 3 bases, with 15 bases between. The CDR3 runs 14 residues. The clonotype comes from a young man with acute COVID-19. Sequenced material: PBMCs or T cells enriched from blood (not recorded which). The chain joins TRBV10-2 to TRBJ2-5; maybe TRBD1 (5 bases). Here the CDR3 DNA reads TGCGCCAGCAAGATACAGGACACGAAAGAGACCCAGTACTTC. Translating it yields CASKIQDTKETQYF.